This is a list of T cell receptor beta chains from one sample in a study of T cells in tuberculosis. Here immunoSEQ multiplex PCR was the method, and the copy in TCRdb shows in-frame clones only, minus some. This sample has approximately 40,000 clones, with roughly 95% found just once. Sequencing was performed on PBMCs, taken at tuberculosis diagnosis. These receptors were taken from an adult with tuberculosis. Both conserved end residues are part of each CDR3. Fields, in order: clone size, J gene, D gene, V gene, CDR3 length, CDR3 DNA, CDR3 protein. The D gene is left open where the match is weak. Some rows mark clone size as missing; the rest say once, few, many or name a class of expanded clone.

abundance: -
j_gene: TRBJ1-2
d_gene: -
v_gene: TRBV5-1
len: 13
CDR3nt: TGCGCCAGCAGCTTAGGAGGGGACTATGGCTACACCTTC
CDR3aa: CASSLGGDYGYTF

abundance: once
j_gene: TRBJ1-6
d_gene: TRBD1
v_gene: TRBV9
len: 17
CDR3nt: TGTGCCAGCAGCGTAGCCCTGAGGACAGGGAAGTATTCACCCCTCCACTTT
CDR3aa: CASSVALRTGKYSPLHF

abundance: -
j_gene: TRBJ2-3
d_gene: TRBD1
v_gene: TRBV5-6
len: 15
CDR3nt: TGTGCCAGCAGCGGAAGACAGGGTCGCACAGATACGCAGTATTTT
CDR3aa: CASSGRQGRTDTQYF

abundance: -
j_gene: TRBJ1-2
d_gene: -
v_gene: TRBV21-1
len: 14
CDR3nt: TGTGCCAGCAGCAAAGATCGGGAGACCTATGGCTACACCTTC
CDR3aa: CASSKDRETYGYTF

abundance: -
j_gene: TRBJ1-6
d_gene: TRBD1
v_gene: TRBV18
len: 14
CDR3nt: TGTGCCAGCTCACTTGACAGGGGCAATTCACCCCTCCACTTT
CDR3aa: CASSLDRGNSPLHF

abundance: -
j_gene: TRBJ1-3
d_gene: TRBD1
v_gene: TRBV15
len: 17
CDR3nt: TGTGCCACCAGCAGAGGACAGGGAATCACCTCTGGAAACACCATATATTTT
CDR3aa: CATSRGQGITSGNTIYF

abundance: -
j_gene: TRBJ1-1
d_gene: -
v_gene: TRBV7-8
len: 15
CDR3nt: TGTGCCAGCAGCCCTCCTGGCACATTGAACACTGAAGCTTTCTTT
CDR3aa: CASSPPGTLNTEAFF

abundance: -
j_gene: TRBJ1-1
d_gene: -
v_gene: TRBV18
len: 14
CDR3nt: TGTGCCAGCTCACCTCTACAGATGAACACTGAAGCTTTCTTT
CDR3aa: CASSPLQMNTEAFF

abundance: -
j_gene: TRBJ1-2
d_gene: -
v_gene: TRBV20-1
len: 10
CDR3nt: TGCAGTTCATACCAGTATGGCTACACCTTC
CDR3aa: CSSYQYGYTF

abundance: -
j_gene: TRBJ2-3
d_gene: -
v_gene: TRBV6-1
len: 16
CDR3nt: TGTGCCAGCAGTGAAGCCGTGTGGGCCCGCACAGATACGCAGTATTTT
CDR3aa: CASSEAVWARTDTQYF

abundance: -
j_gene: TRBJ1-1
d_gene: TRBD1
v_gene: TRBV18
len: 16
CDR3nt: TGTGCCAGCTCACCCGGCGGGACAGGGACGAGCACTGAAGCTTTCTTT
CDR3aa: CASSPGGTGTSTEAFF

abundance: few
j_gene: TRBJ2-7
d_gene: -
v_gene: TRBV15
len: 15
CDR3nt: TGTGCCACCAGCAGAGGCACTCAGGGCGTCTACGAGCAGTACTTC
CDR3aa: CATSRGTQGVYEQYF

abundance: -
j_gene: TRBJ1-6
d_gene: TRBD1
v_gene: TRBV6-5
len: 15
CDR3nt: TGTGCCAGCAACCCGGGACAGGGTGGAAGTTCACCCCTCCACTTT
CDR3aa: CASNPGQGGSSPLHF

abundance: -
j_gene: TRBJ2-1
d_gene: -
v_gene: TRBV5-1
len: 16
CDR3nt: TGCGCCAGCAGCTTTGGCCCAGAACGTAAGTACAATGAGCAGTTCTTC
CDR3aa: CASSFGPERKYNEQFF

abundance: -
j_gene: TRBJ1-1
d_gene: -
v_gene: TRBV27
len: 13
CDR3nt: TGTGCCAGCAGTTGGAGTACGGGGGTCGAAGCTTTCTTT
CDR3aa: CASSWSTGVEAFF

abundance: -
j_gene: TRBJ1-4
d_gene: TRBD1
v_gene: TRBV5-1
len: 16
CDR3nt: TGCGCCAGCAGCTTGAGGGCAGGGGGCTTTAATGAAAAACTGTTTTTT
CDR3aa: CASSLRAGGFNEKLFF

abundance: -
j_gene: TRBJ2-3
d_gene: -
v_gene: TRBV11-3
len: 14
CDR3nt: TGTGCCAGCAGCCCGGGGGGCCTTCCAGATACGCAGTATTTT
CDR3aa: CASSPGGLPDTQYF

abundance: -
j_gene: TRBJ1-5
d_gene: -
v_gene: TRBV5-4
len: 13
CDR3nt: TGTGCCAGCAGCGCGGACATTAATCAGCCCCAGCATTTT
CDR3aa: CASSADINQPQHF

abundance: -
j_gene: TRBJ1-1
d_gene: -
v_gene: TRBV7-2
len: 13
CDR3nt: TGTGCCAGCAGCTTAGGACCCAGGATTGAAGCTTTCTTT
CDR3aa: CASSLGPRIEAFF

abundance: few
j_gene: TRBJ1-2
d_gene: -
v_gene: TRBV29-1
len: 14
CDR3nt: TGCAGCGTTGATGAGCTCCAGGGTGGCTATGGCTACACCTTC
CDR3aa: CSVDELQGGYGYTF

abundance: -
j_gene: TRBJ2-7
d_gene: -
v_gene: TRBV19
len: 15
CDR3nt: TGTGCCAGTAGCACCGGTCACGCGAACGCCTACGAGCAGTACTTC
CDR3aa: CASSTGHANAYEQYF

abundance: -
j_gene: TRBJ2-3
d_gene: -
v_gene: TRBV11-2
len: 13
CDR3nt: TGTGCCAGCAGCTTAGATCGAGGGAATACGCAGTATTTT
CDR3aa: CASSLDRGNTQYF

abundance: -
j_gene: TRBJ1-6
d_gene: -
v_gene: TRBV6-4
len: 19
CDR3nt: TGTGCCAGCACAAAACGGCCGGAGTTCAGGGTCGGCGGGGTTTCACCCCTCCACTTT
CDR3aa: CASTKRPEFRVGGVSPLHF